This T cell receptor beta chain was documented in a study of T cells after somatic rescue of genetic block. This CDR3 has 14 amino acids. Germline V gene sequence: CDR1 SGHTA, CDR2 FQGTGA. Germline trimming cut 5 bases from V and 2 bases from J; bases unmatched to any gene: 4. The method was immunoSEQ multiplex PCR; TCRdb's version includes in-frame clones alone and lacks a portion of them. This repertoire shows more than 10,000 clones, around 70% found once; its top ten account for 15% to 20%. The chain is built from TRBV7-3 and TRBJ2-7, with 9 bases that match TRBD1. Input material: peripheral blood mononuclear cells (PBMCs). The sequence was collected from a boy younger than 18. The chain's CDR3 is CASSPGTGPYEQYF. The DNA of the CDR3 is TGTGCCAGCAGCCCCGGGACAGGGCCCTACGAGCAGTACTTC.